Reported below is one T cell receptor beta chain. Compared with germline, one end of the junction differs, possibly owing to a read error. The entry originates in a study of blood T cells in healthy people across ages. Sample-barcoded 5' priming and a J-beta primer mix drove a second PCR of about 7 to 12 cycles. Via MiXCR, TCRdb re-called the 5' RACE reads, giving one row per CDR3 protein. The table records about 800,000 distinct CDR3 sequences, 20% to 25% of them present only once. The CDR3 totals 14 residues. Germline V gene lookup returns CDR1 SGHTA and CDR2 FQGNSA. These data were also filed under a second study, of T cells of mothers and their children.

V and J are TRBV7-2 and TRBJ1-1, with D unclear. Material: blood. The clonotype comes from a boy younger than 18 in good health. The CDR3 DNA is TGTGTCAGCAGCTTAATTCAAATGAACACTGAAGCTTTCTTT. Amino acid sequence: CVSSLIQMNTEAFF.